This T cell receptor (beta chain) is drawn from a study of blood T cell repertoires in COVID-19. Study at large: Sites in the United States, Italy and Spain provided acute and convalescent COVID-19 samples.

Under the authors' procedure: Using reference gene primer amplification, nucleated cell counts were estimated. TCRdb's table, derived via immunoSEQ multiplex PCR, lists solely in-frame clones and lacks some. That table furnishes V, J and clone size, whereas the DNA furnished D and trimming. The data show over 40,000 clones, 86% seen once. Material for sequencing was peripheral blood. The origin of this receptor is a human donor in a cohort sampled during active COVID-19.

CDR3 DNA sequence: TGTGCCAGCAGTGAACTCCCAGCGGGGGGGTCAGATACGCAGTATTTT. Translating it yields CASSELPAGGSDTQYF. The chain carries TRBV6-4 and TRBJ2-3, with 10 bases fitting TRBD2. The V and J ends lost 3 bases and 4 bases, in that order; junction bases with no gene match: 7. CDR3 length equals 16 residues. Germline-derived CDR1 and CDR2 are MRHNA and SNTAGT.